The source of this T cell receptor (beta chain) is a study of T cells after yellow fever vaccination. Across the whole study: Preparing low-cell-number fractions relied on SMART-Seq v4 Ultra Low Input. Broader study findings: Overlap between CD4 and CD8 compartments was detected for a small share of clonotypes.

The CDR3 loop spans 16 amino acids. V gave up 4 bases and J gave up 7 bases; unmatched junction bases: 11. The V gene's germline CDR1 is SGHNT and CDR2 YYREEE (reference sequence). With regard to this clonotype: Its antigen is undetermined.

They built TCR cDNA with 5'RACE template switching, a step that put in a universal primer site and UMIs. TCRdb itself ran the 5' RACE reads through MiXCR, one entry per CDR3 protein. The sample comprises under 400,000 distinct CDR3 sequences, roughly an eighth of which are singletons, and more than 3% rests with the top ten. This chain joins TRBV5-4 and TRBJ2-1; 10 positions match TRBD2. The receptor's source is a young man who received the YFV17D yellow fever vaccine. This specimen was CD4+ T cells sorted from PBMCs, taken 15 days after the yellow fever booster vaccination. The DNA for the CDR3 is TGTGCCAGCAGCCAGGACCTAGCGGGGGCCAAGAATGAGCAGTTCTTC. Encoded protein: CASSQDLAGAKNEQFF.